The 11 T cell receptor beta chains listed next were all sequenced from one sample in a study of identifying expanded T cells in peripheral blood. Using immunoSEQ multiplex PCR, the repertoire was profiled, and TCRdb retains in-frame clones only, with some absent. The sample has 100,000 to 150,000 clones; around 88% are singletons. The sequencing sample was made of blood. Receptors originate from a person aged 18 to 75 in good health.

The chain carries TRBV5-1 and TRBJ1-3; 8 positions match TRBD1. This CDR3 is 16 amino acids long. The V gene end was trimmed by 0 bases and the J gene end by 2 bases; junction bases not matched to a gene: 4. CDR1 is SGHRS and CDR2 is YFSETQ in the germline V gene. Here the CDR3 reads CASSLGATGAGNTIYF. In nucleotides, the CDR3 is TGCGCCAGCAGCTTGGGTGCGACAGGGGCTGGAAACACCATATATTTT.

This chain uses TRBV7-9 with TRBJ2-1; D may be TRBD1 (6 bases). This CDR3 has 11 residues. Germline CDR1 is SEHNR and CDR2 is FQNEAQ (reference sequence). With 5 bases removed from V and 10 bases from J, the gap between germline ends came to 9 bases. The CDR3 reads CASSPGTEQFF. The CDR3 bases are TGTGCCAGCAGCCCTGGGACAGAGCAGTTCTTC. The full variable domain, in which reference TRBV7-9 and TRBJ2-1 provide the parts outside the CDR3, is DTGVSQNPRHKITKRGQNVTFRCDPISEHNRLYWYRQTLGQGPEFLTYFQNEAQLEKSRLLSDRFSAERPKGSFSTLEIQRTEQGDSAMYLCASSPGTEQFFGPGTRLTVL.

The chain combines TRBV5-1 with TRBJ1-1, with D perhaps TRBD1 (5 bases). The V end lost 4 bases, the J end lost 0 bases, and 13 bases lay between the germline ends. The V gene's germline CDR1 is SGHRS and CDR2 YFSETQ. The CDR3 extends over 15 amino acids. The CDR3 coding sequence is TGCGCCAGCAGCCGGGGGGATAGGCTGAACACTGAAGCTTTCTTT. Amino acids: CASSRGDRLNTEAFF.

The V and J genes are TRBV7-2 and TRBJ2-6, with 7 bases aligning to TRBD1. The CDR3 length is 18 residues. CDR1 SGHTA and CDR2 FQGNSA come from the germline V gene. Unmatched junction bases numbered 12, after V lost 5 bases and J lost 2 bases. The CDR3 DNA sequence: TGTGCCAGCAGCCCTGCCTGGGGGACAGCTACTGGGGCCAACGTCCTGACTTTC. Translated, it gives CASSPAWGTATGANVLTF. The full variable domain, in which reference TRBV7-2 and TRBJ2-6 provide the parts outside the CDR3, is GAGVSQSPSNKVTEKGKDVELRCDPISGHTALYWYRQSLGQGLEFLIYFQGNSAPDKSGLPSDRFSAERTGGSVSTLTIQRTQQEDSAVYLCASSPAWGTATGANVLTFGAGSRLTVL.

This chain links TRBV11-2 with TRBJ2-5; TRBD2 agrees at 7 bases. Germline-derived CDR1 and CDR2 are SGHAT and FQNNGV. V was clipped by 5 bases and J by 7 bases; unmatched bases: 16. This CDR3 has 16 residues. CDR3 nucleotide sequence: TGTGCCAGCAGCACCCTCGTGACTAGCTGGTGGGGGACCCAGTACTTC. This gives the protein CASSTLVTSWWGTQYF.

The V and J genes are TRBV25-1 and TRBJ1-2; D unresolved. The germline V and J ends were trimmed by 2 bases and 4 bases, with 8 bases remaining between them. The CDR3 has 13 amino acids. Germline lookup yields CDR1 MGHDK and CDR2 SYGVNS. CDR3 DNA sequence: TGTGCCAGCAGTGAAAGCGGGCTCTATGGCTACACCTTC. Protein product: CASSESGLYGYTF.

The J gene is TRBJ1-5, the V gene TRBV28; TRBD1 might be the D (5 bases). Germline assignment: CDR1 MDHEN and CDR2 SYDVKM. Trimming shortened V by 3 bases and J by 0 bases, and 15 bases separated the two germline ends. There are 17 residues in the CDR3. The CDR3 DNA is TGTGCCAGCAGTTTGGGACGGTCCAGCTATAGCAATCAGCCCCAGCATTTT. Amino acids: CASSLGRSSYSNQPQHF.

The count of this clone is one. The V call is TRBV5-4, the J call TRBJ1-4, with D hard to call. Trimming stripped 2 bases from V and 8 bases from J, with 19 bases between. This CDR3 spans 16 amino acids. The germline CDR1 and CDR2 sequences are SGHNT and YYREEE (reference sequence). The CDR3 nucleotides read TGTGCCAGCAGCTTTGGACCGACCCGCCTAGGGGAAAAACTGTTTTTT. As protein: CASSFGPTRLGEKLFF.

This chain joins TRBV5-1 and TRBJ2-3, with D unresolved. Germline V CDR1 and CDR2: SGHRS, YFSETQ. There are 14 residues in the CDR3. The V gene lost 1 base and the J gene lost 6 bases, with 12 bases spanning the gap. The CDR3 is CASSLRTGLDTQYF. The CDR3 DNA reads as TGCGCCAGCAGCTTGAGGACCGGTTTGGATACGCAGTATTTT.

This sequence joins TRBV5-1 and TRBJ2-7; D could derive from TRBD1 or TRBD2 (5 bases each). This CDR3 spans 14 amino acids. V lost 4 bases, J lost 3 bases, and 14 bases lay in between. Germline V CDR1 and CDR2: SGHRS, YFSETQ. CDR3 residues: CASSPGRSNYEQYF. The CDR3 coding sequence is TGCGCCAGCAGCCCGGGACGTTCGAACTACGAGCAGTACTTC.

The V call is TRBV6-5, the J call TRBJ2-3; no definite D call. Germline V gene lookup returns CDR1 MNHEY and CDR2 SVGAGI. Trimming took 4 bases from V and 6 from J, leaving 11 bases between them. The CDR3 runs to 13 residues. CDR3 nucleotides: TGTGCCAGCAGTTCCACAGAAACGGATACGCAGTATTTT. This gives the protein CASSSTETDTQYF.